This entry is about one TCR beta chain. Its binding antigen is unknown. No base quality values were provided; no much bigger clone lies one nucleotide off. The trial excluded patients who had a history of autoimmune disease or who were on systemic immunosuppression. Peripheral blood for TCR sequencing was drawn from every dose cohort at baseline, at cycle 4 day 1 and at cycle 7 day 1. The samples were taken from a phase I, first-in-human, multicenter, open-label dose-escalation trial of ivuxolimab. The trial enrolled adults with locally advanced or metastatic head and neck squamous cell, hepatocellular, melanoma or renal cell carcinoma. Before TCR sequencing, CD4+ and CD8+ T cells were separately sorted from peripheral blood. The sample belongs to a study of OX40 agonist ivuxolimab in advanced cancers. Background for the entire study: Ivuxolimab was an agonistic, fully human IgG2 monoclonal antibody directed against OX40 (CD134), a costimulatory receptor. Intravenous ivuxolimab was administered to patients every 2 weeks at six dose levels: 0.01, 0.1, 0.3, 1.5, 3 and 10 mg/kg. Of the roughly 52 patients in dose escalation, about 20 had hepatocellular carcinoma, about 15 had melanoma, 9 had renal cell carcinoma and 9 had head and neck cancer. In the dose-escalation cohort, over 65% of patients were male, and the mean age was roughly 60 years, with a range of 23 to 79. Prior anti-PD-1, anti-PD-L1 or anti-CTLA-4 therapy was permitted, and 40% of dose-escalation patients had received checkpoint inhibitors. Three dose-escalation patients achieved partial responses, one with hepatocellular carcinoma and two with cutaneous melanoma. The point of sequencing TCRbeta in the periphery was to test whether ivuxolimab changed TCR sequence diversity and drove clonal T-cell expansion. The paper describes the monotherapy dose-escalation part (N = 52 patients) of the phase I trial of ivuxolimab.

CDR1 and CDR2, looked up from the germline V gene, are SGDLS and YYNGEE. Including cysteine and phenylalanine, the CDR3 has 13 amino acids. The sequence is cut down to CDR3 DNA, 39 bases in frame from base 1. Relative to germline, V is 10 bases shorter and J is 4 bases shorter, with 14 bases between their ends. Study-level results and caveats: At doses of 0.1 to 3.0 mg/kg, clonal expansion of both CD4+ and CD8+ blood T cells was observed from baseline to week 6. On average, CD8+ T cells showed more expanded clones than CD4+ T cells after ivuxolimab. In the 0.1-3.0 mg/kg groups, partial responders had among the lowest normalized peripheral clonal expansion, particularly in CD8+ T cells. Low levels of normalized T-cell clonal expansion were also shown by some nonresponding patients. The antigen specificity of the clonally expanded peripheral T cells was not determined.

To sequence the TCRbeta CDR3 region, genomic DNA was isolated from the sorted cells. The immunoSEQ Assay was used to sequence the TCRbeta CDR3 regions. The table comes from immuneACCESS by way of TCRdb, which keeps in-frame sequences with V and J called. Part of the clones is missing from these tables; in studies checked, under half for an unresolved V gene and the rest for unknown reasons. For this sample there are about 75,000 clones; 75% to 90% appear just once. Approximately 1.3% of the sample rests with the top ten. The sequence came from an adult with an advanced solid tumor such as melanoma, head and neck, liver or kidney cancer. The chain was built from TRBV9 and TRBJ2-2, with TRBD2 perhaps the D gene, on 6 matching bases. This material consisted of CD4+ or CD8+ T cells sorted from blood, taken in a trial of the OX40 agonist ivuxolimab. The CDR3: CASSGGVTGELFF. The DNA reads as follows: TGTGCCTCTTCCGGAGGGGTCACCGGGGAGCTGTTTTTT.